The rows below give T cell receptor beta chains drawn from one sample of a study of T cell responses to AZD1222 COVID-19 vaccine. The assay was immunoSEQ multiplex PCR, and TCRdb's table has in-frame clones only and misses some. This sample carries 150,000 to 200,000 clones, approximately 94% of them seen once, and the ten largest clones take approximately 1.5%. The sequenced sample was peripheral blood, obtained 28 days after the second AZD1222 dose. Source of these receptors: an adult who received the AZD1222 COVID-19 vaccine. Each CDR3 is given with its conserved first and last residue. The order of the fields is D gene, J gene, V gene, clone size, CDR3 DNA, CDR3 protein. The D gene is left open where the match is weak. Some rows mark clone size as missing; the rest say once, few, many or name a class of expanded clone.

d_gene: -; j_gene: TRBJ2-2; v_gene: TRBV2; abundance: -; CDR3nt: TGTGCCAGCAGGAATCAGGCGCCGAACACCGGGGAGCTGTTTTTT; CDR3aa: CASRNQAPNTGELFF
d_gene: TRBD2; j_gene: TRBJ2-3; v_gene: TRBV19; abundance: -; CDR3nt: TGTGCCAGTACTAGCGGGGTAGGTGACGTTACGCAGTATTTT; CDR3aa: CASTSGVGDVTQYF
d_gene: TRBD1; j_gene: TRBJ1-5; v_gene: TRBV2; abundance: -; CDR3nt: TGTGCCAGCAGTGGGCCGGGACAGGGTTCCAATCAGCCCCAGCATTTT; CDR3aa: CASSGPGQGSNQPQHF
d_gene: TRBD1; j_gene: TRBJ1-1; v_gene: TRBV6-6; abundance: -; CDR3nt: TGTGCCAGCAGCGAGGGACAGGGGATCACTGAAGCTTTCTTT; CDR3aa: CASSEGQGITEAFF
d_gene: -; j_gene: TRBJ1-2; v_gene: TRBV9; abundance: -; CDR3nt: TGTGCCAGCAGCGTAGACGCCTTTGGCGGCTACACCTTC; CDR3aa: CASSVDAFGGYTF
d_gene: -; j_gene: TRBJ1-2; v_gene: TRBV5-5; abundance: -; CDR3nt: TGTGCCAGCAGCGTCTCTAATTATGGCTACACCTTC; CDR3aa: CASSVSNYGYTF
d_gene: TRBD1; j_gene: TRBJ1-6; v_gene: TRBV3-1/TRBV3-2; abundance: -; CDR3nt: TGTGCCAGCAGCCAGACGGGGACAGGGATTTCACCCCTCCACTTT; CDR3aa: CASSQTGTGISPLHF
d_gene: TRBD1; j_gene: TRBJ1-2; v_gene: TRBV4-3; abundance: -; CDR3nt: TGCGCCAGCAGCCAGGAATCGGACAGGGTGAGTCCTAACTATGGCTACACCTTC; CDR3aa: CASSQESDRVSPNYGYTF
d_gene: -; j_gene: TRBJ1-6; v_gene: TRBV28; abundance: -; CDR3nt: TGTGCGGCGGGGACTTTAAATTCACCCCTCCACTTT; CDR3aa: CAAGTLNSPLHF
d_gene: -; j_gene: TRBJ1-1; v_gene: TRBV25-1; abundance: -; CDR3nt: TGTGCCAGCACCGGGCTTCGAAGCACTGAAGCTTTCTTT; CDR3aa: CASTGLRSTEAFF
d_gene: -; j_gene: TRBJ1-1; v_gene: TRBV6-5; abundance: -; CDR3nt: TGTGCCAGCAGTTACACGCGGTATCTGAACACTGAAGCTTTCTTT; CDR3aa: CASSYTRYLNTEAFF
d_gene: TRBD1; j_gene: TRBJ1-5; v_gene: TRBV6-6; abundance: once; CDR3nt: TGTGCCAGCAGTCCGGGACAGGGCCGATGGGTGGGTCAGCCCCAGCATTTT; CDR3aa: CASSPGQGRWVGQPQHF
d_gene: -; j_gene: TRBJ1-5; v_gene: TRBV19; abundance: -; CDR3nt: TGTGCTTCGGCGGAGTATAGCAATCAGCCCCAGCATTTT; CDR3aa: CASAEYSNQPQHF
d_gene: -; j_gene: TRBJ1-5; v_gene: TRBV6-6; abundance: -; CDR3nt: TGTGCCAGCAGTTTGGCGCGTTGGAATCAGCCCCAGCATTTT; CDR3aa: CASSLARWNQPQHF
d_gene: -; j_gene: TRBJ1-4; v_gene: TRBV14; abundance: -; CDR3nt: TGTGCCAGCAGCCAAGGCTGGGGCGTAACTAATGAAAAACTGTTTTTT; CDR3aa: CASSQGWGVTNEKLFF
d_gene: TRBD1; j_gene: TRBJ2-4; v_gene: TRBV19; abundance: -; CDR3nt: TGTGCCAGTAGTAGGGACAGGCCCGGGGGAGCCAAAAACATTCAGTACTTC; CDR3aa: CASSRDRPGGAKNIQYF
d_gene: TRBD1; j_gene: TRBJ2-5; v_gene: TRBV10-3; abundance: -; CDR3nt: TGTGCCATCAGATCCGGGACAGAAGAGACCCAGTACTTC; CDR3aa: CAIRSGTEETQYF
d_gene: -; j_gene: TRBJ1-1; v_gene: TRBV19; abundance: -; CDR3nt: TGTGCCAGCGCCAGGGAGGTGGAAACTGAAGCTTTCTTT; CDR3aa: CASAREVETEAFF
d_gene: -; j_gene: TRBJ2-7; v_gene: TRBV5-6; abundance: -; CDR3nt: TGTGCCAGCAGCTTGAGGGGTTCCTACGAGCAGTACTTC; CDR3aa: CASSLRGSYEQYF
d_gene: -; j_gene: TRBJ1-1; v_gene: TRBV6-5; abundance: -; CDR3nt: TGTGCCAGCAGTTTAAGAGGGGCCGGAGCTTTCTTT; CDR3aa: CASSLRGAGAFF
d_gene: -; j_gene: TRBJ1-4; v_gene: TRBV9; abundance: -; CDR3nt: TGTGCCAGCAGCCCCACGTTCAATGAAAAACTGTTTTTT; CDR3aa: CASSPTFNEKLFF
d_gene: -; j_gene: TRBJ1-2; v_gene: TRBV9; abundance: -; CDR3nt: TGTGCCAGCAGCGTAGCCCCGACTGTGAACTATGGCTACACCTTC; CDR3aa: CASSVAPTVNYGYTF
d_gene: -; j_gene: TRBJ2-7; v_gene: TRBV14; abundance: -; CDR3nt: TGTGCCAGCAGCCCCAGAATTGTGGGACAGCAGTACTTC; CDR3aa: CASSPRIVGQQYF
d_gene: -; j_gene: TRBJ1-1; v_gene: TRBV6-6; abundance: once; CDR3nt: TGTGCCAGTACGGTTCTGGACACTGAAGCTTTCTTT; CDR3aa: CASTVLDTEAFF
d_gene: -; j_gene: TRBJ1-5; v_gene: TRBV7-2; abundance: -; CDR3nt: TGTGCCAGCAGCGTAGACCGAGGGAATAGCAATCAGCCCCAGCATTTT; CDR3aa: CASSVDRGNSNQPQHF
d_gene: -; j_gene: TRBJ2-3; v_gene: TRBV5-1; abundance: -; CDR3nt: TGCGCCAGCAGCTTGGCGGCTAGCAGGGATACGCAGTATTTT; CDR3aa: CASSLAASRDTQYF